This T cell receptor beta chain was observed in a study of control samples from healthy donors and cancer patients. Sequenced by immunoSEQ multiplex PCR; TCRdb stores in-frame clones only, minus some. The repertoire holds 200,000 to 250,000 clones, with about 93% as singletons. Deletions cut 4 bases from V and 5 bases from J, with 2 bases between. CDR1 and CDR2 from the germline V gene are MNHEY and SVGEGT. The CDR3 spans 11 residues. The rearrangement uses TRBV6-2 or TRBV6-3 and TRBJ2-2; no definite D call. Sequencing input: blood. The sequence was obtained from a man over 45 in good health. The CDR3 reads CASSLTGELFF. CDR3 sequence (DNA): TGTGCCAGCAGTTTAACCGGGGAGCTGTTTTTT.